Listed below are T cell receptor beta chains from one sample, sequenced in a study of cytomegalovirus exposure and HLA in healthy donors. Assay: immunoSEQ multiplex PCR; the TCRdb copy retains only in-frame clones and omits some. This sample has about 110,000 clones, with roughly four fifths found just once. Sequences were obtained from PBMCs. The receptors were gathered from a man aged 55 to 70 in good health and CMV-seronegative. Both conserved end residues are part of each CDR3. A D gene is named only where the DNA matches it firmly. Part of the rows lack a size; the others show once, few, many or a class for expanded clones.

j_call clone_size d_call v_call cdr3_nt cdr3_aa
TRBJ2-1 once TRBD2 TRBV2 TGTGCCAGCAGTAGCTTGGCGGGGGGGCCAGGCAATGAGCAGTTCTTC CASSSLAGGPGNEQFF
TRBJ1-2 once - TRBV4-3 TGCGCCAGCAGCCAAGATCGGGGATTGCCCTATGGCTACACCTTC CASSQDRGLPYGYTF
TRBJ2-3 - - TRBV19 TGTGCCAGTAGGATTGGGACTAGCACAGATACGCAGTATTTT CASRIGTSTDTQYF
TRBJ2-2 - TRBD2 TRBV7-7 TGTGCCAGCAGCCATGTTATGGGCGGGGGCACCGGGGAGCTGTTTTTT CASSHVMGGGTGELFF
TRBJ2-2 - TRBD1 TRBV5-4 TGTGCCAGCAGCATCTACAGGGGTGGGAACACCGGGGAGCTGTTTTTT CASSIYRGGNTGELFF
TRBJ1-1 - - TRBV9 TGTGCCAGCAGCCCCAACCCGGAGCTAAACACTGAAGCTTTCTTT CASSPNPELNTEAFF
TRBJ2-7 - - TRBV6-5 TGTGCCAGCCTAGACGGATACGAGCAGTACTTC CASLDGYEQYF
TRBJ2-5 few - TRBV7-7 TGTGCCAGCAGCTTAGCCTCAAAGGGGCATCGGGAGACCCAGTACTTC CASSLASKGHRETQYF
TRBJ2-7 - - TRBV15 TGTGCCACCAGCAGAGATCAAGGGGAATACGAGCAGTACTTC CATSRDQGEYEQYF
TRBJ2-5 - - TRBV10-3 TGTGCCATCAGTGAGCCGGGCGGGGTTGAGACCCAGTACTTC CAISEPGGVETQYF
TRBJ2-6 - - TRBV25-1 TGTGCCAGCAGGGGAAGGGGTCAAGGGGCCAACGTCCTGACTTTC CASRGRGQGANVLTF
TRBJ2-1 - - TRBV5-5 TGTGCCAGCAGCTTTCGGCGGAATGAGCAGTTCTTC CASSFRRNEQFF
TRBJ2-1 - - TRBV6-5 TGTGCCAGCAGTTACTCGACTGCTGACAATGAGCAGTTCTTC CASSYSTADNEQFF
TRBJ2-5 - - TRBV18 TGTGCCAGCTCATCACCAGGGGATCGAGAGACCCAGTACTTC CASSSPGDRETQYF
TRBJ2-2 - TRBD1 TRBV6-1 TGTGCCAGCAGATGGACAGGGGGCGCGGGCGGGGAGCTGTTTTTT CASRWTGGAGGELFF
TRBJ2-7 - - TRBV4-3 TGCGCCAGCAGCCAAGTTGCGGGGGCGGCCTACGAGCAGTACTTC CASSQVAGAAYEQYF
TRBJ1-1 - - TRBV15 TGTGCCACCAGCAGAGGGGGCGCGTCTGAAGCTTTCTTT CATSRGGASEAFF
TRBJ2-1 - TRBD2 TRBV5-1 TGCGCCAGCAGCTTGGCTCCAGCGGGGGGGTATAATGAGCAGTTCTTC CASSLAPAGGYNEQFF
TRBJ1-5 few - TRBV6-4 TGTGCCAGCAGTGAGGCTGCCAATCAGCCCCAGCATTTT CASSEAANQPQHF
TRBJ2-1 - TRBD2 TRBV10-3 TGTGCCACCAGTAAGACTAGCGGGGACAATGAGCAGTTCTTC CATSKTSGDNEQFF
TRBJ1-3 - - TRBV7-6 TGTGCCAGCAGCTCCTCAGGTCTCTCTGGAAACACCATATATTTT CASSSSGLSGNTIYF
TRBJ1-2 - - TRBV7-2 TGTGCCAGCAGCTTAGGGGGTGGGGCGGACTATGGCTACACCTTC CASSLGGGADYGYTF
TRBJ1-3 - - TRBV5-8 TGTGCCAGACAAGAGGCAAGCCTATACTCTGGAAACACCATATATTTT CARQEASLYSGNTIYF
TRBJ1-2 - - TRBV6-5 TGTGCCAGCAGTTACTCGCGGGGGGTTGCTAACTATGGCTACACCTTC CASSYSRGVANYGYTF
TRBJ1-5 - - TRBV6-5 TGTGCCAGCAGGATCGGGACACTACACAATCAGCCCCAGCATTTT CASRIGTLHNQPQHF
TRBJ2-7 - TRBD1 TRBV30 TGTGCCTGGACCAGCCCAGGCAGGGGGACGCGCGAGCAGTACTTC CAWTSPGRGTREQYF
TRBJ2-7 - - TRBV5-1 TGCGCCAGCAGCTTGGGCCAGGGGTCCTACGAGCAGTACTTC CASSLGQGSYEQYF
TRBJ2-1 - - TRBV9 TGTGCCAGCAGCGTTGCAGGGGTCCACAATGAGCAGTTCTTC CASSVAGVHNEQFF
TRBJ2-7 - TRBD1 TRBV7-8 TGTGCCAGCAGCCCCACGCAGGGGGCATACGAGCAGTACTTC CASSPTQGAYEQYF
TRBJ1-3 once - TRBV7-7 TGTGCCAGCAGCAAAGACAGCTCTGGAAACACCATATATTTT CASSKDSSGNTIYF
TRBJ2-1 - - TRBV5-1 TGCGCCAGCAGCTTGTTACAGGGCAACAATGAGCAGTTCTTC CASSLLQGNNEQFF
TRBJ1-1 once - TRBV28 TGTGCCAGCAGAGAAGGGAGGAGGACTGAAGCTTTCTTT CASREGRRTEAFF
TRBJ2-3 - TRBD1 TRBV7-2 TGTGCCAGCAGCTTAGTGGAGACAGGGGCCACAGATACGCAGTATTTT CASSLVETGATDTQYF
TRBJ1-6 - - TRBV4-1 TGCGCCAGCAGCCAAGAAGTAGGGACATATTCACCCCTCCACTTT CASSQEVGTYSPLHF
TRBJ1-1 - - TRBV15 TGTGCCACCAGCAGAGGACACCAAGCTTTCTTT CATSRGHQAFF
TRBJ2-5 - - TRBV5-6 TGTGCCAGCAGCTTGGTCGGGGAGACCCAGTACTTC CASSLVGETQYF
TRBJ1-1 - - TRBV7-9 TGTGCCAGCAGCTACAGGGACACTGAAGCTTTCTTT CASSYRDTEAFF
TRBJ2-4 few TRBD2 TRBV5-6 TGTGCCAGCAGCTTGTTCGGACTAGCGGGGGAAAACATTCAGTACTTC CASSLFGLAGENIQYF
TRBJ1-1 once - TRBV7-2 TGTGCCAGCACCCTAAGGCCAGGGGATGGGGCTTTCTTT CASTLRPGDGAFF
TRBJ2-7 - - TRBV6-6 TGTGCCAGCAGTTACTCGAAGGGCGGGAACGAGCAGTACTTC CASSYSKGGNEQYF
TRBJ2-1 once TRBD2 TRBV12-5 TGTGCTAGTGGTTTGGATCGGTGGACTAGCGGGGGGAATGAGCAGTTCTTC CASGLDRWTSGGNEQFF
TRBJ1-3 - - TRBV18 TGTGCCAGCTCACCCCCAGGGGCAGGAAACACCATATATTTT CASSPPGAGNTIYF
TRBJ2-5 - TRBD1 TRBV6-5 TGTGCCACCGCCGGACAGGGAAAAGAGACCCAGTACTTC CATAGQGKETQYF
TRBJ2-1 - - TRBV20-1 TGCAGTGCTAGAAGGCGGAATGAGCAGTTCTTC CSARRRNEQFF
TRBJ2-2 - TRBD2 TRBV4-3 TGCGCCAGCAGCCAGGGACTAGCGGGGAGTGCCGGGGAGCTGTTTTTT CASSQGLAGSAGELFF
TRBJ1-4 - - TRBV28 TGTGCCAGCAGTTTTGGGGGCGAAACTAATGAAAAACTGTTTTTT CASSFGGETNEKLFF
TRBJ1-5 - - TRBV7-9 TGTGCCAGCAGTCCAGGACAGACCAATCAGCCCCAGCATTTT CASSPGQTNQPQHF
TRBJ2-7 - TRBD2 TRBV4-2 TGTGCCAGCAGCCAGGATACTAGCGGGGGGCCGCGCGAGCAGTACTTC CASSQDTSGGPREQYF
TRBJ1-2 - TRBD1 TRBV4-2 TGTGCCAGCAGCCAAGGAGGACAGGGGGCGGACTATGGCTACACCTTC CASSQGGQGADYGYTF
TRBJ1-6 - - TRBV4-2 TGTGCCAGCAGCCAAGATTTTGCGCAGGATAATTCACCCCTCCACTTT CASSQDFAQDNSPLHF
TRBJ2-3 - - TRBV4-1 TGCGCCAGCAGCCAAGTCAGGGGAGGGGCAGATACGCAGTATTTT CASSQVRGGADTQYF
TRBJ2-3 - - TRBV19 TGTGCCAGTAGTAGGGGGCACACAGATACGCAGTATTTT CASSRGHTDTQYF
TRBJ2-5 - TRBD1 TRBV7-2 TGTGCCAGCAGCTCGGGGACAGGAAAGACCCAGTACTTC CASSSGTGKTQYF
TRBJ2-5 once TRBD2 TRBV6-1 TGTGCCAGCAGTGAAGGGCTAGCGGGGGGGCAAGAGACCCAGTACTTC CASSEGLAGGQETQYF
TRBJ2-3 - TRBD2 TRBV29-1 TGCAGCGTTGAAGGCGGGACTAGCGGGGGGCTCAGCACAGATACGCAGTATTTT CSVEGGTSGGLSTDTQYF
TRBJ2-3 - TRBD1 TRBV9 TGTGCCAGCAGCGGGACAGGGACTCACAAAACAGATACGCAGTATTTT CASSGTGTHKTDTQYF
TRBJ1-2 few - TRBV5-3 TGTGCCATCGCGGGGGGGGGCAACTATGGCTACACCTTC CAIAGGGNYGYTF
TRBJ1-2 - - TRBV7-2 TGTGCCAGCAGCGTTAATTCTAACCCTGGCTACACCTTC CASSVNSNPGYTF
TRBJ1-5 - TRBD1 TRBV19 TGTGCCAGTAGTATACCGGGGACAGGCCCCCAGCCCCAGCATTTT CASSIPGTGPQPQHF